This TCR beta chain was sequenced during a study of CD8+ T cells in alopecia areata. Study background: Tofacitinib dosing lasted 6 to 18 months, which was then followed by 6 months off drug.

The germline gives CDR1 SGHTA, CDR2 FQGNSA. The CDR3 contains 14 residues. V was shortened by 3 bases and J by 8 bases, with 13 bases between the two germline ends. RNA extraction and reverse transcription yielded cDNA as sequencing template. Sequencing used immunoSEQ multiplex PCR; TCRdb keeps in-frame clones, though not all of them. The sample includes around 140,000 clones, roughly 50% of them seen just once. The chain is built from TRBV7-2 and TRBJ1-4; TRBD1 might be the D (5 bases). The TCR sequence derives from a human donor with alopecia areata. The sample in question was CD4+ T cells sorted from blood, obtained at week 0. The CDR3 is CASSFRVAGEKLFF. The CDR3, as DNA: TGTGCCAGCAGCTTCAGGGTGGCTGGGGAAAAACTGTTTTTT.